The present entry profiles one TCR beta chain with its context. This clone was counted once. Its antigen target is currently unknown. No much larger clone is present one base from it, and per-base qualities are unavailable. Ulcerative colitis patients had received no immunosuppressive medication before the diagnostic colonoscopy. A blood sample was obtained concurrently with the colonoscopy. The Wizard kit (Promega) was used to extract genomic DNA from the blood and intestinal samples. The data belong to a study of pediatric ulcerative colitis (dated by TCRdb to the late 2010s). Regarding the study in general: Of the ulcerative colitis patients, about 7 had pancolitis and two had left-sided colitis, and histology in every patient was consistent with ulcerative colitis. By Pediatric Ulcerative Colitis Activity Index, a couple of patients had mild disease, several had moderate disease and three had acute severe colitis. From roughly 10 newly diagnosed, treatment-naive pediatric ulcerative colitis patients and four non-IBD control children, paired blood and rectal samples were collected.

Study-wide conclusions, independent of this receptor: Because repertoires were derived from total lymphocyte DNA, patterns in rare subsets such as regulatory T cells may not have been reflected. Features of the rectal repertoire distinguished controls, mild-moderate colitis patients and acute severe colitis patients, and in acute severe colitis, rectal diversity was reduced because of clonal expansions. Compared with controls, ulcerative colitis patients showed significantly higher autologous blood-rectal clonal overlap, a finding that suggests increased T cell trafficking to inflamed tissue. A couple of rectal CDR3 clonotypes turned up in every ulcerative colitis patient but in none of the controls. A couple of patients' blood samples yielded substantially fewer templates for technical reasons and were excluded from blood-rectal overlap analysis. Only four individuals were included in the healthy control group, which was small.

The CDR3 sequence holds 15 residues, the cysteine and phenylalanine included. Of the read, only the CDR3 DNA is kept; its 45 bases are in frame from base 1. Via the germline V gene, CDR1 is SGHRS and CDR2 YFSETQ. The germline ends are 15 bases apart after V is trimmed by 7 bases and J by 1 base. Using the immunoSEQ TRB Survey service, rearranged CDR3 beta regions were amplified from genomic DNA with multiplex V and J primers. Survey-level sequencing depth of up to 500,000 reads per sample was used to keep depth equal across samples. The libraries were purified and pooled, then sequenced using Illumina technology. The study's processing was this. Productive clonality, sample overlap, pairwise scatters, CDR3 beta length, V/D/J gene usage and productiveness were all assessed with the immunoSEQ online tools. Calculated diversity was defined as the number of unique rearrangements divided by total templates, multiplied by 100, and Shannon and Simpson indices were computed as well. For principal component analysis, Z-score normalized data were analyzed with the R prcomp function and the ggbiplot package. Morisita's index was used to quantify blood-rectal clonal overlap within each subject. TCRdb carries this immuneACCESS record with in-frame sequences only. Its versions omit some clonotypes, under half of them owing to an unresolved V gene in the studies checked, with the rest unexplained. V and J calls and clone size are given by that table; D and trimming were obtained from the DNA. The sample contains roughly 30,000 clones, almost 85% of them found a single time. Around 4.4% of the sample comes from the top ten.

The clonotype comes from a boy under 18 with severe ulcerative colitis. What was sequenced was blood. The chain employs TRBV5-1 and TRBJ1-3, with the D gene too uncertain to name. The sequenced DNA: TGCGCCAGCGGAAATAGAATGGAATCTGGAAACACCATATATTTT. It encodes CASGNRMESGNTIYF.